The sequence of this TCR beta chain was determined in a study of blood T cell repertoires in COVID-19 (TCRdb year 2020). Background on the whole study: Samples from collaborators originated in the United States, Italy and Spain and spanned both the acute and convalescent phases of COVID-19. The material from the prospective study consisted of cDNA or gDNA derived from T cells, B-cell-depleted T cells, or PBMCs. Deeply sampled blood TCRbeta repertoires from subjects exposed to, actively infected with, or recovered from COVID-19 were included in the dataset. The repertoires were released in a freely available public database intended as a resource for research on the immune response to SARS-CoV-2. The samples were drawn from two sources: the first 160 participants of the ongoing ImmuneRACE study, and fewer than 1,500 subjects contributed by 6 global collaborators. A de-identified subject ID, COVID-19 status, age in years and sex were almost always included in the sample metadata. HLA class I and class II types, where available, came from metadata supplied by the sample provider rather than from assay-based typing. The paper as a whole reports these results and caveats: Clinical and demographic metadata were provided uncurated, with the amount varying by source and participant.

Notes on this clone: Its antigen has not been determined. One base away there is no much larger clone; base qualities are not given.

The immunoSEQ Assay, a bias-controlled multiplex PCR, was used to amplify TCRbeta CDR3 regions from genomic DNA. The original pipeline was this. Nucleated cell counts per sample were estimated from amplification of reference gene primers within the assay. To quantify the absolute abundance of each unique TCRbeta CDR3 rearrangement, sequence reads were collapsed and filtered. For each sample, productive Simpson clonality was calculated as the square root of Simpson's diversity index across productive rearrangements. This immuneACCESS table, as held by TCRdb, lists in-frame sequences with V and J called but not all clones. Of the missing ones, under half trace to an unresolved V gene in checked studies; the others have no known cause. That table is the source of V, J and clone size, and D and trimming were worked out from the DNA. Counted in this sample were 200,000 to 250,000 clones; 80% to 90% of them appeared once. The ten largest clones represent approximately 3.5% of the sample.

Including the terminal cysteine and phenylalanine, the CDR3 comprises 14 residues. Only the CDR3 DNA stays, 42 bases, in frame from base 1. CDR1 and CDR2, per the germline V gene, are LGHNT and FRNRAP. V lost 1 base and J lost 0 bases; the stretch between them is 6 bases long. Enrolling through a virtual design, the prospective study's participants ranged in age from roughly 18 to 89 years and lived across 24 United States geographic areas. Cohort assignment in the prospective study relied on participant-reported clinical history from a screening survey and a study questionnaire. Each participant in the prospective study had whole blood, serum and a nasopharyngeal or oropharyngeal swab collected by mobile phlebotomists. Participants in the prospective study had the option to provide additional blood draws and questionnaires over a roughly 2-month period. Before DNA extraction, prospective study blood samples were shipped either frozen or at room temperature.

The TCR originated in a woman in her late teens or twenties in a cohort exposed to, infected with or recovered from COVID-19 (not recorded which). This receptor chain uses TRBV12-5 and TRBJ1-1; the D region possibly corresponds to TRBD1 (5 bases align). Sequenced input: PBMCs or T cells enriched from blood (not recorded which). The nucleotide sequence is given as TGTGCTAGTGGTTTGGGCAGGGTGAACACTGAAGCTTTCTTT. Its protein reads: CASGLGRVNTEAFF.